The 14 T cell receptor beta chains below all came from one sample that was sequenced in a study of OX40 agonist ivuxolimab in advanced cancers. Libraries were prepared by immunoSEQ multiplex PCR; TCRdb keeps only in-frame clonotypes and omits some of them. The sample lists over 14,000 clones, more than 65% occurring once. The sample was CD4+ or CD8+ T cells sorted from blood, taken in a trial of the OX40 agonist ivuxolimab. These receptors were obtained from an adult with an advanced solid tumor such as melanoma, head and neck, liver or kidney cancer.

The CDR3 loop is CASSPNNDEQFF. CDR3 DNA sequence: TGCGCCAGCAGCCCGAATAACGATGAGCAGTTCTTC. The chain couples TRBV4-1 to TRBJ2-1; unclear D gene. Trimming cost V 4 bases and J 8 bases, with 9 bases left between them. CDR1 is MGHRA and CDR2 is YSYEKL in the germline V gene. The CDR3 totals 12 residues.

The chain recombines TRBV27 with TRBJ2-7, with 7 nucleotides matching TRBD1. The CDR3 totals 13 residues. The V and J ends lost 4 bases and 5 bases, in that order; junction bases with no gene match: 5. Germline V gene sequence: CDR1 MNHEY, CDR2 SMNVEV (reference sequence). The CDR3 loop reads CASSSYRGDEQYF. CDR3 DNA sequence: TGTGCCAGCAGTTCCTACAGGGGCGACGAGCAGTACTTC.

The chain couples TRBV9 to TRBJ2-2; no clear D gene. Germline CDR1 and CDR2: SGDLS and YYNGEE. V was trimmed by 6 bases and J by 2 bases, leaving 8 bases between them. The CDR3 covers 13 residues. The CDR3 nucleotides read TGTGCCAGCATGCCCGCAAACACCGGGGAGCTGTTTTTT. This codes for CASMPANTGELFF.

This clone was counted a few times. The rearrangement joins TRBV9 to TRBJ1-1, with no clear D. The CDR3 sequence is 14 residues long. CDR1 and CDR2 (germline): SGDLS, YYNGEE. Trimming took 0 bases from V and 4 from J, leaving 10 bases between them. In DNA, the CDR3 is TGTGCCAGCAGCGTAGCTTCTACCCCCACTGAAGCTTTCTTT. This sequence encodes CASSVASTPTEAFF.

The chain couples TRBV29-1 to TRBJ2-5, with 11 nucleotides matching TRBD2. Germline lookup yields CDR1 SQVTM and CDR2 ANQGSEA. V was pared by 0 bases and J by 5 bases, with 14 bases of the junction left unmatched. CDR3 length: 18 amino acids. The CDR3, as DNA: TGCAGCGTTGAAGATCGGCAAGGGACTAGCGGAACCGGGGAGACCCAGTACTTC. Its translation: CSVEDRQGTSGTGETQYF.

The CDR3: CASSSPPGAVGDTQYF. DNA of the CDR3: TGTGCCAGCAGTTCCCCCCCGGGGGCCGTTGGGGATACGCAGTATTTT. The chain couples TRBV6-5 to TRBJ2-3; TRBD1 or TRBD2 may be the D gene (6 bases each). The CDR3 is made up of 16 amino acids. The ends were cut back, 4 bases at V and 6 bases at J, with 20 bases in the middle. Germline assignment: CDR1 MNHEY and CDR2 SVGAGI.

The J gene is TRBJ2-7, the V gene TRBV9; D may be TRBD1 or TRBD2 (5 bases each). The CDR3 is made up of 15 amino acids. CDR1 and CDR2 (germline): SGDLS, YYNGEE. Deletions cut 0 bases from V and 0 bases from J, with 10 bases between. CDR3 in DNA: TGTGCCAGCAGCGTAGGGGACGCGAGCTCCTACGAGCAGTACTTC. Protein product: CASSVGDASSYEQYF.

The chain is built from TRBV11-2 and TRBJ2-1; 7 bases map to TRBD2. The CDR3 runs to 13 residues. From germline, CDR1 is SGHAT and CDR2 FQNNGV. The V segment lost 5 bases and the J segment 15 bases; nucleotides outside the gene matches: 13. CDR3 nucleotides: TGTGCCAGCAGCGGATTTTTAGCGGGCCTGGGGTTCTTC. It specifies CASSGFLAGLGFF.

The gene calls are TRBV7-9 and TRBJ1-4, with 9 positions matching TRBD1. CDR3 size: 17 residues. In germline, CDR1 is SEHNR, CDR2 FQNEAQ (reference sequence). The J segment lost 6 bases and the V segment lost 4 bases, leaving 12 bases of the junction unmatched. CDR3 protein: CASSSSNTGTGYEKLFF. CDR3 in DNA: TGTGCCAGCAGCTCATCAAACACCGGGACAGGGTATGAAAAACTGTTTTTT. The complete variable domain, with remaining parts taken from reference TRBV7-9 and TRBJ1-4, reads DTGVSQNPRHKITKRGQNVTFRCDPISEHNRLYWYRQTLGQGPEFLTYFQNEAQLEKSRLLSDRFSAERPKGSFSTLEIQRTEQGDSAMYLCASSSSNTGTGYEKLFFGSGTQLSVL.

The chain has TRBV21-1 and TRBJ1-1. TRBV21-1 is marked as a pseudogene. This CDR3 spans 14 amino acids. The CDR3, as DNA: TGTGCCAGCAGATTCTACACAATTCGCACTGAAGCTTTCTTT. Translating gives CASRFYTIRTEAFF.

The chain has TRBV14 and TRBJ1-2; possible D gene TRBD1, 5 bases. The CDR3 is made up of 15 amino acids. In germline, CDR1 is SGHDN, CDR2 FVKESK. V was clipped by 0 bases and J by 5 bases, with 13 bases between them. The CDR3 nucleotides are TGTGCCAGCAGCCAAGATCCGGGGACGTGGTATGGCTACACCTTC. Its protein is CASSQDPGTWYGYTF.

J is TRBJ2-7 and V is TRBV15; no reliable D call. V was trimmed by 4 bases and J by 5 bases, leaving 12 bases between them. Germline loops: CDR1 LNHNV, CDR2 YYDKDF (reference sequence). The CDR3 consists of 13 residues. The CDR3 spells CATSMWVRDEQYF. In DNA, the CDR3 is TGTGCCACCAGCATGTGGGTTCGCGACGAGCAGTACTTC.

The rearrangement links TRBV25-1 to TRBJ2-7; D remains unclear. V gave up 5 bases and J gave up 4 bases, with 12 bases separating them. This CDR3 spans 13 amino acids. Germline values: CDR1 MGHDK, CDR2 SYGVNS. The CDR3 bases are TGTGCCAGCAGTCCACCGTGGGGTTACGAGCAGTACTTC. Translating gives CASSPPWGYEQYF.

This chain links TRBV29-1 with TRBJ2-7; 8 nucleotides match TRBD2. V lost 6 bases, J lost 0 bases, and 7 bases stayed unmatched. There are 14 residues in the CDR3. The germline gives CDR1 SQVTM, CDR2 ANQGSEA. CDR3: CSVATSGLSYEQYF. CDR3 nucleotide sequence: TGCAGCGTGGCAACTAGCGGACTCTCCTACGAGCAGTACTTC.